This T cell receptor beta chain was sequenced for a study of shared clonotypes between healthy human individuals. General study results and limits: Among the subsets, naive ones generally showed larger estimated richness than memory ones. A few donors shared about 4.8% of their naive CD4 clonotypes. Non-shared clonotypes showed lower generation probabilities than clonotypes common to all four donors.

CDR1 and CDR2 from the germline V gene are PRHDT and FYEKMQ (reference sequence). Trimming pared 1 base from V and 5 bases from J, leaving 11 bases between. CDR3 length: 14 amino acids. Remarks on this clone: The target antigen is unknown.

Naive CD8 populations comprised CD45RO-negative cells positively selected for CCR7, excluding terminally differentiated effector memory CD45RA+ cells. In the authors' workflow: Junction-only sequences without quality scores came from ImmunoSEQ, so filtering differed. The data were produced by immunoSEQ multiplex PCR, yet TCRdb's version contains in-frame clones alone and is incomplete. For V, J and clone size, that table is used; D and trimming come from the DNA. The sample records 1.5 million to 2.5 million clones, about 94% being singletons. Sequencing used naive CD8+ T cells sorted from blood. This TCR was recovered from a young man in good health. The genes are TRBV13 and TRBJ1-1, with D maybe TRBD1 (6 bases). The CDR3: CASSLVRGDTEAFF. The CDR3 bases are TGTGCCAGCAGCTTAGTGAGGGGGGATACTGAAGCTTTCTTT.